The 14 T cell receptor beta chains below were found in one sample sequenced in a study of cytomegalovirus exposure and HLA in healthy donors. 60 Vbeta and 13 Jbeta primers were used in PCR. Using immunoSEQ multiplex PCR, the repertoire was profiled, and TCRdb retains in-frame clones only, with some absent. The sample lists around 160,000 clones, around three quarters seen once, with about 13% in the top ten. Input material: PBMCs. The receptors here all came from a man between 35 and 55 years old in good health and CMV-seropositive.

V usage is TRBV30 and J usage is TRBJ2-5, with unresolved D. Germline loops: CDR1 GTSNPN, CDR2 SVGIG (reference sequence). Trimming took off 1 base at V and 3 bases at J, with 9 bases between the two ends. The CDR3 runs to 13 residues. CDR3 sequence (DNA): TGTGCCTGGAGTGAAGTTTCTAAAGAGACCCAGTACTTC. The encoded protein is CAWSEVSKETQYF.

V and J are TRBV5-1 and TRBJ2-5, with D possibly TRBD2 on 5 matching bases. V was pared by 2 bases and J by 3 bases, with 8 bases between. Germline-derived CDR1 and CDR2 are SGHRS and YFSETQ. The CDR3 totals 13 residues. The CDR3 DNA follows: TGCGCCAGCAGCTTCCCAGCGGAAGAGACCCAGTACTTC. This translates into CASSFPAEETQYF.

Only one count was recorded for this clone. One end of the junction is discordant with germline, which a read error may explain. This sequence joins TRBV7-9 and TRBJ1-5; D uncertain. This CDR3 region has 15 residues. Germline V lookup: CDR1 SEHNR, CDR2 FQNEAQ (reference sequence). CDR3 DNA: TGTTCCAGCAGCTTAGCGCTCGGTGCCAATCAGCCCCAGCATTTT. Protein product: CSSSLALGANQPQHF.

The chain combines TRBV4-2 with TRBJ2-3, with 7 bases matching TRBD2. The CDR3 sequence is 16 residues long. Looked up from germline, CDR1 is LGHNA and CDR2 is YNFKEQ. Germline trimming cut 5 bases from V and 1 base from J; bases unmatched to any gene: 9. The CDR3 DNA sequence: TGTGCCAGCAGCGGGTACACGGGAGGACGCACAGATACGCAGTATTTT. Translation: CASSGYTGGRTDTQYF.

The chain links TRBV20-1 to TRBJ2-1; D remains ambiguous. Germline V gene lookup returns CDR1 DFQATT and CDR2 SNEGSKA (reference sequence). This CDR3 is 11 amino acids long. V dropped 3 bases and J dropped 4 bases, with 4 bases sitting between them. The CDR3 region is CSASVYNEQFF. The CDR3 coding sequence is TGCAGTGCTAGTGTATACAATGAGCAGTTCTTC.

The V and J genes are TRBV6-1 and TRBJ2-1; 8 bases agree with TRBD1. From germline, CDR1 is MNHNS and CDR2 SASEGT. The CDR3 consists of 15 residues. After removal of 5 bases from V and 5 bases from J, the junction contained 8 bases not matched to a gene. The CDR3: CASSSRQGRDNEQFF. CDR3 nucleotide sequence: TGTGCCAGCAGTTCGAGACAGGGGCGCGACAATGAGCAGTTCTTC.

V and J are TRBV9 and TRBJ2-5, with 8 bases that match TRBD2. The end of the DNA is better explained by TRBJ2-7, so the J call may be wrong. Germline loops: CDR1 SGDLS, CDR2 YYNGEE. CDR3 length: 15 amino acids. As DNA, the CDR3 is TGTGCCAGCAGCGTAGGGACTAGCTCATCCTACGAGCAGTACTTC. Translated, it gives CASSVGTSSSYEQYF.

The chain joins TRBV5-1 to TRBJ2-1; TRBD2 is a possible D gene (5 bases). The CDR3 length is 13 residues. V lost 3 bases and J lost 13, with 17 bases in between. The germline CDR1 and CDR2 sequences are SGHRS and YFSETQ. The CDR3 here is CASSSPRASIQFF. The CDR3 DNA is TGCGCCAGCAGCTCTCCAAGGGCTAGCATTCAGTTCTTC.

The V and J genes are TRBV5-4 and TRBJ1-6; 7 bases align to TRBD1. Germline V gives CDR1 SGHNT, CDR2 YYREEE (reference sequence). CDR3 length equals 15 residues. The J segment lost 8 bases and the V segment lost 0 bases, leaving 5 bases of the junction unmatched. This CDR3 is CASSLAGQGDSPLHF. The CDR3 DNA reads TGTGCCAGCAGCTTGGCCGGGCAGGGGGATTCACCCCTCCACTTT.

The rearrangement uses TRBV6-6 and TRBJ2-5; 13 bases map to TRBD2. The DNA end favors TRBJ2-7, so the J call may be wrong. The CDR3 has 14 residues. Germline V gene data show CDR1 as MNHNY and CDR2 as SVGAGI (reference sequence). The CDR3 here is CASSLLAGGDEQYF. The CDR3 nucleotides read TGTGCCAGCAGCTTACTAGCGGGAGGGGACGAGCAGTACTTC.

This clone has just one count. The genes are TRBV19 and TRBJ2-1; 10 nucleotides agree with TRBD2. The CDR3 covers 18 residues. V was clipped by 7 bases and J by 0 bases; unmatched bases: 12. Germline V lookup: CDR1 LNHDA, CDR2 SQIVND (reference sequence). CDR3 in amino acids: CASTQGLAGALSYNEQFF. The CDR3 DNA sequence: TGTGCCAGTACCCAGGGCCTAGCGGGAGCCCTCTCCTACAATGAGCAGTTCTTC.

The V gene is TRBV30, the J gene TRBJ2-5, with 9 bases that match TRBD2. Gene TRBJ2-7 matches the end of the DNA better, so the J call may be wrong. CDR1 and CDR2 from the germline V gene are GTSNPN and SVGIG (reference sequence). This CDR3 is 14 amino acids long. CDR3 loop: CAWGSTSGSYEQYF. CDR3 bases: TGTGCCTGGGGGTCGACTAGCGGATCCTACGAGCAGTACTTC.

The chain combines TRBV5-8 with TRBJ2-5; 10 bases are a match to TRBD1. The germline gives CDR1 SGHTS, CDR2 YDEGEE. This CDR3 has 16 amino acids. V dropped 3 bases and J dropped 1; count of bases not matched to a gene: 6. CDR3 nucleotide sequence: TGTGCCAGCAGCTCCGGGACAGGGGCCATCCAAGAGACCCAGTACTTC. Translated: CASSSGTGAIQETQYF.

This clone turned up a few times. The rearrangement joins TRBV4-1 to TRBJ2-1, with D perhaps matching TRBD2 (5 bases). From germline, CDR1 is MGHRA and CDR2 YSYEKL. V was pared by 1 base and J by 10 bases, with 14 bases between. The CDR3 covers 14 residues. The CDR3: CASSQGVRAREQFF. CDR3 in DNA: TGCGCCAGCAGCCAAGGGGTGAGGGCCAGGGAGCAGTTCTTC.